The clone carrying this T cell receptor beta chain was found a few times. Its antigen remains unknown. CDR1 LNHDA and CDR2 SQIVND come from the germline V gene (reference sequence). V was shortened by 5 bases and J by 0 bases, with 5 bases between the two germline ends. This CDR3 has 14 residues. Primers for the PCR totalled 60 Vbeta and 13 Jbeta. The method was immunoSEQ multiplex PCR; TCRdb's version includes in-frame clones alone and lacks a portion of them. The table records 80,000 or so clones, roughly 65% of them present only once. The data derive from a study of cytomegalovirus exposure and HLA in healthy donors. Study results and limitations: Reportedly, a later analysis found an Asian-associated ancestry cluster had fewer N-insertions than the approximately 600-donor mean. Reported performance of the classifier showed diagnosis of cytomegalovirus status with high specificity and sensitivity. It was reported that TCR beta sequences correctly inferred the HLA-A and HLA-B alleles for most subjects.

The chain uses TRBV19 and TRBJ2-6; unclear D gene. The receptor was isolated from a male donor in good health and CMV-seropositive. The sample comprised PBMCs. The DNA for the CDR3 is TGTGCCAGTAGTTACTCCTCTGGGGCCAACGTCCTGACTTTC. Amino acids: CASSYSSGANVLTF.